This T cell receptor (beta chain) originates from a study of T cell clonality in common variable immunodeficiency. The CDR3 contains 14 residues. The junction had 6 bases not matched to a gene; V was cut back by 6 bases and J by 4 bases. Germline lookup yields CDR1 DFQATT and CDR2 SNEGSKA (reference sequence). Both groups were predominantly of Caucasian heritage. The study, taken as a whole, reports: The cause of increased CVID clonality remains unclear without subpopulation sequencing. Repertoire-complication correlations in CVID were limited by patient heterogeneity. Compared with controls, CVID subjects had fewer shared TCRbeta clones.

Here immunoSEQ multiplex PCR was the method, and the copy in TCRdb shows in-frame clones only, minus some. The sample includes about 52,000 clones, none of them occurring once. At least ten counts were recorded for this clone. As yet, its antigen is unknown. Coverage ceases 3 residues before the CDR3 finishes, and the germline J gene fills in the end. The chain recombines TRBV20-1 with TRBJ2-1; 10 bases are a match to TRBD2. The sequenced sample was peripheral blood mononuclear cells. This receptor was obtained from a person aged 18 to 75 in good health. The CDR3 sequence is CSALTSGPYNEQFF. The CDR3 DNA, read in part, is TGCAGTGCATTGACTAGCGGGCCATACAATGAG.